Each of the 18 T cell receptor beta chains below was sequenced from the same sample in a study of early T cells in non-severe SARS-CoV-2 infection. TCRdb ran MiXCR on the 5' RACE reads and lists one entry per CDR3 protein. The sample has more than 85,000 distinct CDR3 sequences, around 12% seen once. Sequenced here: whole blood, sampled at baseline. The receptor source for this set is an adult who was a healthcare worker with PCR-confirmed SARS-CoV-2 infection or an uninfected control (not recorded which).

This clonotype was detected only a few times. The chain uses TRBV5-4 and TRBJ2-3; D not certain. CDR1 is SGHNT and CDR2 is YYREEE in the germline V gene (reference sequence). The CDR3 runs to 15 residues. V lost 0 bases and J 3 bases, leaving 11 bases between the germline ends. In nucleotides, the CDR3 is TGTGCCAGCAGCTTGGATGGCAACCCTACAGATACGCAGTATTTT. It specifies CASSLDGNPTDTQYF.

The chain links TRBV2 to TRBJ2-1; weak D call: TRBD1 (5 bases). Trimming removed 6 bases at V and 3 bases at J, with 6 bases between. Germline V gene sequence: CDR1 SNHLY, CDR2 FYNNEI. The CDR3 extends over 12 amino acids. This chain's CDR3 is CASRGVYNEQFF. CDR3 DNA sequence: TGTGCCAGCAGAGGGGTCTACAATGAGCAGTTCTTC. The complete variable domain, with remaining parts taken from reference TRBV2 and TRBJ2-1, reads EPEVTQTPSHQVTQMGQEVILRCVPISNHLYFYWYRQILGQKVEFLVSFYNNEISEKSEIFDDQFSVERPDGSNFTLKIRSTKLEDSAMYFCASRGVYNEQFFGPGTRLTVL.

J is TRBJ2-7 and V is TRBV3-1; D assignment may be TRBD1 or TRBD2 (5 bases each). V lost 4 bases, J lost 6 bases, and 19 bases lay in between. Looked up from germline, CDR1 is LGHDT and CDR2 is YNNKEL (reference sequence). This CDR3 has 15 residues. The CDR3 bases are TGTGCCAGCAGCCTAACCCCCGGCAGGGACGGCGAGCAGTACTTC. The encoded protein is CASSLTPGRDGEQYF.

This clonotype came up a few times. The J gene is TRBJ2-3, the V gene TRBV5-1; D is unresolved. The germline V gene has CDR1 SGHRS and CDR2 YFSETQ. The CDR3 is 15 residues long. V gave up 4 bases and J gave up 1 base, with 13 bases separating them. The chain's CDR3 is CASSPPPPRTDTQYF. As DNA, the CDR3 is TGCGCCAGCAGCCCTCCCCCCCCACGCACAGATACGCAGTATTTT.

In its sample, this clonotype was seen many times. The chain carries TRBV15 and TRBJ1-5; a weak D match, TRBD1 (5 bases). CDR1 and CDR2 from the germline V gene are LNHNV and YYDKDF (reference sequence). The CDR3 extends over 17 amino acids. With 5 bases removed from V and 1 base from J, the gap between germline ends came to 18 bases. The chain's CDR3 is CATSLRTFRDSNQPQHF. CDR3 coding DNA: TGTGCCACCAGCTTGCGGACATTCAGGGACAGCAATCAGCCCCAGCATTTT.

This clonotype showed up many times. The V call is TRBV3-1, the J call TRBJ2-5; TRBD1 is a possible D gene (6 bases). The CDR3 covers 15 residues. CDR1 LGHDT and CDR2 YNNKEL come from the germline V gene (reference sequence). Deletions cut 3 bases from V and 2 bases from J, with 13 bases between. CDR3 bases: TGTGCCAGCAGCCATCGACAGGAAGTGCAAGAGACCCAGTACTTC. Translation gives CASSHRQEVQETQYF.

There are a few counts of this clonotype. The chain links TRBV7-6 to TRBJ2-7, with D hard to call. CDR3 length: 12 amino acids. The V and J ends lost 2 bases and 7 bases respectively, with 9 bases between them. Looked up from germline, CDR1 is SGHVS and CDR2 is FNYEAQ. CDR3 nucleotide sequence: TGTGCCAGCAGCTTAATGGGGAATGAGCAGTACTTC. It specifies CASSLMGNEQYF. Using reference TRBV7-6 and TRBJ2-7 for the parts outside the CDR3, the full variable domain is GAGVSQSPRYKVTKRGQDVALRCDPISGHVSLYWYRQALGQGPEFLTYFNYEAQQDKSGLPNDRFSAERPEGSISTLTIQRTEQRDSAMYRCASSLMGNEQYFGPGTRLTVT.

V usage is TRBV5-1 and J usage is TRBJ1-1, with D maybe TRBD1 (5 bases). V was cut by 4 bases and J by 0 bases, with 7 bases left in between. The CDR3 is 13 amino acids. Germline V gene sequence: CDR1 SGHRS, CDR2 YFSETQ. As DNA, the CDR3 is TGCGCCAGCAGCGCACAGGTGAACACTGAAGCTTTCTTT. Translation gives CASSAQVNTEAFF.

Remarks on this clonotype: This may arise from a read error, as a much more abundant clone is one base away. This chain links TRBV12-3 or TRBV12-4 with TRBJ1-2; no clear D gene. The ends were cut back, 3 bases at V and 8 bases at J, with 7 bases in the middle. The CDR3 is made up of 11 amino acids. CDR3: CASSFGVGYTF. CDR3 coding DNA: TGTGCCAGCAGTTTTGGGGTCGGCTACACCTTC.

Many counts were recorded for this clonotype. The chain carries TRBV7-8 and TRBJ2-5, with TRBD2 matching over 10 bases. Germline-derived CDR1 and CDR2 are SGHVS and FQNEAQ. V was pared by 1 base and J by 5 bases, with 4 bases of the junction left unmatched. The CDR3 has 15 residues. This CDR3 is CASSLVTSGAETQYF. Written as DNA, the CDR3 is TGTGCCAGCAGCTTAGTCACTAGCGGGGCTGAGACCCAGTACTTC.

The chain uses TRBV5-1 and TRBJ2-7; 8 nucleotides align to TRBD1. J gave up 8 bases and V 3 bases, and 10 bases lay outside the gene matches. Germline V gene data show CDR1 as SGHRS and CDR2 as YFSETQ. This CDR3 contains 14 residues. CDR3: CASSWMTGDLQQYF. The DNA for the CDR3 is TGCGCCAGCAGCTGGATGACAGGGGACCTTCAGCAGTACTTC. The variable domain in full, with the rest retrieved from reference TRBV5-1 and TRBJ2-7, is KAGVTQTPRYLIKTRGQQVTLSCSPISGHRSVSWYQQTPGQGLQFLFEYFSETQRNKGNFPGRFSGRQFSNSRSEMNVSTLELGDSALYLCASSWMTGDLQQYFGPGTRLTVT.

V usage is TRBV7-9 and J usage is TRBJ1-1; no clear D. Per germline, CDR1 SEHNR and CDR2 FQNEAQ (reference sequence). The CDR3 runs 13 residues. The V end lost 2 bases, the J end lost 4 bases, and 8 bases lay between the germline ends. CDR3 DNA: TGTGCCAGCAGCTTAAACCTGGGCACTGAAGCTTTCTTT. It yields the protein CASSLNLGTEAFF.

This clonotype was found a few times. The chain employs TRBV5-5 and TRBJ2-1; 8 bases line up with TRBD1. V trimming: 1 base; J trimming: 5 bases; junction bases outside the gene matches: 5. Germline V gives CDR1 SGHKS, CDR2 YYEKEE (reference sequence). This CDR3 has 15 residues. The CDR3 loop is CASSLMGQVDNEQFF. The CDR3, as DNA: TGTGCCAGCAGCTTGATGGGACAGGTAGACAATGAGCAGTTCTTC.

V and J are TRBV10-3 and TRBJ2-7, with 7 bases identical to TRBD2. V gave up 4 bases and J gave up 5 bases; unmatched junction bases: 5. This CDR3 has 13 residues. Germline V gene data show CDR1 as ENHRY and CDR2 as SYGVKD. The DNA of the CDR3 is TGTGCCATCAGTGGCGGGAGTAGCAACGAGCAGTACTTC. Translated, it gives CAISGGSSNEQYF.

This clonotype was observed a few times. The chain uses TRBV20-1 and TRBJ1-2; 7 bases map to TRBD1. CDR3 size: 13 residues. V lost 2 bases, J lost 7 bases, and 7 bases stayed unmatched. Germline-derived CDR1 and CDR2 are DFQATT and SNEGSKA (reference sequence). CDR3 nucleotide sequence: TGCAGTGCTAGACTTTACAGGGACAGTGGCTACACCTTC. Amino acid sequence: CSARLYRDSGYTF.

In this sample, this clonotype turned up many times. V and J are TRBV7-9 and TRBJ2-2; tentatively, D is TRBD1 (5 bases). The V gene's germline CDR1 is SEHNR and CDR2 FQNEAQ (reference sequence). The CDR3 runs to 15 residues. Trimming took 5 bases from V and 7 from J, leaving 17 bases between them. CDR3 amino acids: CASSAGRVNDGELFF. For the CDR3, the DNA is TGTGCCAGCAGCGCCGGCAGGGTTAACGACGGGGAGCTGTTTTTT.

The table lists this clonotype with a count of one. CDR3: CASSSPDDNEQFF. DNA of the CDR3: TGTGCCAGCAGCTCCCCGGACGACAATGAGCAGTTCTTC. The genes are TRBV13 and TRBJ2-1, with D hard to call. This CDR3 has 13 residues. V was pared by 4 bases and J by 5 bases, with 9 bases between. Per the germline V gene, CDR1 is PRHDT and CDR2 is FYEKMQ (reference sequence).

V is TRBV5-1 and J is TRBJ2-2; TRBD2 aligns across 11 bases. Unmatched junction bases numbered 11, after V lost 6 bases and J lost 7 bases. The CDR3 spans 16 residues. Germline CDR1 SGHRS, CDR2 YFSETQ. The CDR3 nucleotides are TGCGCCAGCACCTCCACTAGCGGGAGTCGCGGCGGGGAGCTGTTTTTT. Translation: CASTSTSGSRGGELFF.